The 24 T cell receptor beta chains in this list originate from one sample, sequenced in a study of CD4 T cells in relation to SARS-CoV-2 and coronaviruses (dated by TCRdb to about 2021). Library generation was performed with the immunoSEQ multiplex PCR assay. This immuneACCESS table, as held by TCRdb, lists in-frame sequences with V and J called but not all clones. Of the missing ones, under half trace to an unresolved V gene in checked studies; the others have no known cause. The sample has some 16,000 clones on record, around 77% of them singletons. Approximately 10% of the sample lies in the top ten. Which antigens these TCRs recognize remains unknown. CD4+ T cells from unexposed donors were collected before the COVID-19 pandemic (2011-2018). After less than 13 days of culture, CD4+ T cells were isolated with the EasySep CD4+ T cell isolation kit. The sequenced sample was CD4+ T cells from PBMCs, cultured in vitro. These receptors came from a human donor in good health.

The CDR3 DNA sequence: TGTGCCAGCAGTCTATTGACAGGGGGAGAGAATGAGCAGTTCTTC. It yields the protein CASSLLTGGENEQFF. V gene TRBV6-5 combines with J gene TRBJ2-1, with TRBD1 identical over 9 bases. Trimming at V came to 5 bases and at J to 7 bases, leaving 9 bases not matched to a gene. This CDR3 contains 15 residues. The germline gives CDR1 MNHEY, CDR2 SVGAGI.

V gene TRBV7-2 combines with J gene TRBJ2-1, with a possible D match to TRBD2 (5 bases). The V gene lost 1 base and the J gene lost 8 bases, with 18 bases spanning the gap. The CDR3 runs 16 residues. CDR1 is SGHTA and CDR2 is FQGNSA in the germline V gene. The CDR3 nucleotides read TGTGCCAGCAGCTTAGGTTTGTCGGGGTTTCACGATGAGCAGTTCTTC. Its translation is CASSLGLSGFHDEQFF.

The V and J genes are TRBV3-1 (or the pseudogene TRBV3-2) and TRBJ2-3; no clear D gene. The CDR3 length is 15 residues. Germline V gene data show CDR1 as LGHDT and CDR2 as YNNKEL (reference sequence). Trimming removed 1 base from V and 3 bases from J, with 11 bases in between. The CDR3 spells CASSQGSQETDTQYF. As DNA, the CDR3 is TGTGCCAGCAGCCAAGGTTCTCAGGAAACAGATACGCAGTATTTT.

The V gene is TRBV28, the J gene TRBJ2-3; 12 bases fit TRBD2. The ends lost 5 bases at V and 3 bases at J; junction bases unmatched: 3. Germline V lookup: CDR1 MDHEN, CDR2 SYDVKM. The CDR3 runs to 15 residues. Here the CDR3 DNA reads TGTGCCAGCAGTGGAACTAGCGGGAGGACAGATACGCAGTATTTT. Translated, it gives CASSGTSGRTDTQYF.

This chain's CDR3 is CASSEKTGRTEAFF. CDR3 nucleotides: TGTGCCAGCAGCGAAAAGACAGGGAGGACTGAAGCTTTCTTT. The J gene is TRBJ1-1, the V gene TRBV13; 7 positions agree with TRBD1. The germline CDR1 and CDR2 sequences are PRHDT and FYEKMQ (reference sequence). Trimming at V came to 5 bases and at J to 5 bases, leaving 8 bases not matched to a gene. There are 14 residues in the CDR3.

J is TRBJ2-7 and V is TRBV6-1, with a possible D match to TRBD1 (5 bases). The CDR3 has 15 residues. Germline values: CDR1 MNHNS, CDR2 SASEGT. Trimming removed 0 bases at V and 0 bases at J, with 9 bases between. CDR3 coding DNA: TGTGCCAGCAGTGAAGCGGGGCAGAGCTCCTACGAGCAGTACTTC. It yields the protein CASSEAGQSSYEQYF.

The gene calls are TRBV29-1 and TRBJ1-1; D remains ambiguous. This CDR3 contains 13 residues. Between the trimmed V and J ends, which lost 4 bases and 0 bases, there was a span of 9 bases. The germline V gene has CDR1 SQVTM and CDR2 ANQGSEA. CDR3 in DNA: TGCAGCGTTGCGCACAGACTGAACACTGAAGCTTTCTTT. It translates to CSVAHRLNTEAFF.

This chain uses TRBV19 with TRBJ2-7, with 12 bases lining up with TRBD1. V trimming: 5 bases; J trimming: 7 bases; junction bases outside the gene matches: 6. The CDR3 length is 14 residues. CDR1 and CDR2 from the germline V gene are LNHDA and SQIVND (reference sequence). CDR3 nucleotides: TGTGCCAGTAGTTCGGGACAGGGGGCGTTTGAGCAGTACTTC. Amino acids: CASSSGQGAFEQYF.

This chain connects TRBV9 to TRBJ2-7, with unresolved D. CDR1 and CDR2 from the germline V gene are SGDLS and YYNGEE. The CDR3 sequence is 12 residues long. Trimming cost V 3 bases and J 4 bases, with 8 bases left between them. Here the CDR3 reads CASSADEYEQYF. The CDR3, as DNA: TGTGCCAGCAGCGCCGACGAGTACGAGCAGTACTTC.

V usage is TRBV6-1 and J usage is TRBJ2-6, with a tentative D call TRBD1 (6 bases). V gave up 2 bases and J gave up 1 base, with 9 bases separating them. CDR1 is MNHNS and CDR2 is SASEGT in the germline V gene. The CDR3 length is 16 residues. The CDR3 sequence is CASSETGWSGANVLTF. Written as DNA, the CDR3 is TGTGCCAGCAGTGAAACAGGGTGGTCTGGGGCCAACGTCCTGACTTTC.

The J gene is TRBJ2-7, the V gene TRBV11-2; 7 bases line up with TRBD1. The CDR3 sequence is 16 residues long. With V trimmed by 2 bases and J by 3 bases, 10 bases remained unmatched. Germline-derived CDR1 and CDR2 are SGHAT and FQNNGV. The CDR3 loop reads CASSLRGRDSFYEQYF. CDR3 DNA: TGTGCCAGCAGCTTAAGGGGTCGGGACAGCTTCTACGAGCAGTACTTC.

To note about this clone: This specimen includes other DNA sequences encoding the same CDR3. CDR3 sequence (DNA): TGTGCCAGCAGTTCCGGATTATATGGCTACACCTTC. Amino acids: CASSSGLYGYTF. The chain is built from TRBV28 and TRBJ1-2; D not certain. This CDR3 comprises 12 residues. The germline V gene encodes CDR1 MDHEN and CDR2 SYDVKM. Trimming removed 4 bases from V and 5 bases from J, with 8 bases in between.

The chain recombines TRBV11-3 with TRBJ2-1; D may be TRBD1 (6 bases). The germline gives CDR1 SGHNT, CDR2 YENEEA. Deletions cut 3 bases from V and 6 bases from J, with 9 bases between. The CDR3 spans 13 residues. This chain's CDR3 is CASSLRGSNEQFF. The DNA of the CDR3 is TGTGCCAGCAGCTTGAGGGGGTCCAATGAGCAGTTCTTC.

The chain recombines TRBV3-1 (or the pseudogene TRBV3-2) with TRBJ1-6; D possibly corresponds to TRBD1 (6 bases). Germline CDR1 is LGHDT and CDR2 is YNNKEL (reference sequence). CDR3 length: 14 amino acids. V was shortened by 6 bases and J by 5 bases, with 11 bases between the two germline ends. CDR3: CASSSDRNNSPLHF. The DNA of the CDR3 is TGTGCCAGCAGTTCCGACAGGAATAATTCACCCCTCCACTTT.

The J gene is TRBJ2-1, the V gene TRBV27; D assignment may be TRBD1 or TRBD2 (6 bases each). The CDR3 is 16 amino acids. Between the trimmed V and J ends, which lost 3 bases and 4 bases, there was a span of 16 bases. The V gene's germline CDR1 is MNHEY and CDR2 SMNVEV (reference sequence). As DNA, the CDR3 is TGTGCCAGCAGTTTGACGGGGGCGAAAGGTTACAATGAGCAGTTCTTC. Protein sequence: CASSLTGAKGYNEQFF.

The chain combines TRBV12-3 or TRBV12-4 with TRBJ1-1; a weak D match, TRBD1 (5 bases). The CDR3 has 12 amino acids. Trimming pared 6 bases from V and 6 bases from J, leaving 11 bases between. CDR3 nucleotides: TGTGCCAGCAGGGGGGTTGAGGCTGAAGCTTTCTTT. Translation gives CASRGVEAEAFF.

This clone was picked up a small number of times. This CDR3 reads CASSQDSGQEGEQFF. The CDR3 coding sequence is TGTGCCAGCAGCCAAGATTCGGGACAGGAGGGTGAGCAGTTCTTC. The chain is built from TRBV4-2 and TRBJ2-1, with 8 bases lining up with TRBD1. With V trimmed by 0 bases and J by 9 bases, 7 bases remained unmatched. Germline V gives CDR1 LGHNA, CDR2 YNFKEQ. CDR3 size: 15 residues.

The CDR3 nucleotides are TGTGCCAGCAGCCAAGCCAGGGGCATCTCTGGAAACACCATATATTTT. Translated: CASSQARGISGNTIYF. The chain joins TRBV3-1 (or the pseudogene TRBV3-2) to TRBJ1-3; D may be TRBD1 (6 bases). Germline V lookup: CDR1 LGHDT, CDR2 YNNKEL (reference sequence). V dropped 1 base and J dropped 0 bases, with 10 bases sitting between them. This CDR3 is built from 16 residues.

The V call is TRBV6-5, the J call TRBJ2-2; 7 nucleotides match TRBD2. Losses at the gene ends were 6 bases for V and 5 bases for J; bases not matched to a gene: 9. The germline gives CDR1 MNHEY, CDR2 SVGAGI. The CDR3 length is 15 residues. The CDR3 DNA is TGTGCCAGCAGGGGGACTATGCGATCGACCGGGGAGCTGTTTTTT. It specifies CASRGTMRSTGELFF.

The chain employs TRBV5-1 and TRBJ2-7; D remains unclear. Germline CDR1 and CDR2: SGHRS and YFSETQ. The V end was cut by 4 bases, the J end by 2 bases, with 4 bases between. The CDR3 sequence is 11 residues long. The CDR3 nucleotides are TGCGCCAGCAGCGGGACCTACGAGCAGTACTTC. Its translation: CASSGTYEQYF.

J is TRBJ2-1 and V is TRBV5-1; possibly TRBD2 for D (5 bases). Deletions cut 0 bases from V and 0 bases from J, with 7 bases between. From germline, CDR1 is SGHRS and CDR2 YFSETQ. This CDR3 has 15 amino acids. Here the CDR3 reads CASSLDGSSYNEQFF. In nucleotides, the CDR3 is TGCGCCAGCAGCTTGGATGGGAGCTCCTACAATGAGCAGTTCTTC.

This clone was recorded only once. In DNA, the CDR3 is TGTGCCAGCAGCGTAGCGTTGGGAGGGCTGAGCTCCTACAATGAGCAGTTCTTC. This translates into CASSVALGGLSSYNEQFF. This chain uses TRBV9 with TRBJ2-1; 7 nucleotides align to TRBD2. Germline CDR1 reads SGDLS; CDR2 reads YYNGEE. This CDR3 comprises 18 residues. V shed 0 bases and J 0 bases; nucleotides not matched to a gene: 9.

This clone is large in the sample. V usage is TRBV7-9 and J usage is TRBJ2-6; D unresolved. The CDR3 length is 15 residues. With 3 bases removed from V and 0 bases from J, the gap between germline ends came to 6 bases. Germline V gene sequence: CDR1 SEHNR, CDR2 FQNEAQ (reference sequence). The CDR3 is CASSFHNSGANVLTF. The DNA for the CDR3 is TGTGCCAGCAGCTTTCACAACTCTGGGGCCAACGTCCTGACTTTC.

The V gene is TRBV7-8, the J gene TRBJ2-6; the D is unclear. Germline CDR1 is SGHVS and CDR2 is FQNEAQ. The V end was cut by 5 bases, the J end by 2 bases, with 10 bases between. The CDR3 loop spans 15 amino acids. The CDR3 reads CASSPSVTGANVLTF. The CDR3 nucleotides read TGTGCCAGCAGCCCCTCGGTCACTGGGGCCAACGTCCTGACTTTC.